What follows are 16 T cell receptor beta chains derived from one specimen sequenced in a study of blood T cell repertoires in COVID-19. The table came from immunoSEQ multiplex PCR; TCRdb's copy has only in-frame clones and leaves some out. This sample has roughly 76,000 clones, with around 89% found just once. Sample: PBMCs or T cells enriched from blood (not recorded which). Receptor source: a woman between 45 and 60 years old with acute COVID-19.

V usage is TRBV28 and J usage is TRBJ2-1, with 10 bases identical to TRBD2. Germline V lookup: CDR1 MDHEN, CDR2 SYDVKM. The junction had 10 bases not matched to a gene; V was cut back by 5 bases and J by 6 bases. This CDR3 comprises 16 residues. In nucleotides, the CDR3 is TGTGCCAGCAGTCCCACCAGAGCGGGAGGGCTCAATGAGCAGTTCTTC. Residues: CASSPTRAGGLNEQFF.

The V gene is TRBV6-5, the J gene TRBJ1-1; 10 bases align to TRBD1. V gave up 6 bases and J gave up 4 bases; unmatched junction bases: 8. The CDR3 is made up of 15 amino acids. The germline V gene encodes CDR1 MNHEY and CDR2 SVGAGI. CDR3 in amino acids: CASRVDRGLSTEAFF. As DNA, the CDR3 is TGTGCCAGCAGGGTAGACAGGGGGCTGAGCACTGAAGCTTTCTTT.

This chain uses TRBV7-9 with TRBJ2-7; tentatively, D is TRBD1 (5 bases). The germline V and J ends were trimmed by 5 bases and 7 bases, with 18 bases remaining between them. The germline gives CDR1 SEHNR, CDR2 FQNEAQ (reference sequence). This CDR3 contains 14 residues. Written as DNA, the CDR3 is TGTGCCAGCAGCACTCAGGGATCTTTGCGGGAGCAGTACTTC. Its protein is CASSTQGSLREQYF.

This clone was counted once. The genes are TRBV27 and TRBJ1-1; 9 bases line up with TRBD1. Trimming removed 3 bases from V and 6 bases from J; junction bases left unmatched: 5. The germline V gene encodes CDR1 MNHEY and CDR2 SMNVEV (reference sequence). The CDR3 is 14 residues long. The CDR3 nucleotides are TGTGCCAGCAGTTTCAGGGACAGGGTCGCTGAAGCTTTCTTT. It translates to CASSFRDRVAEAFF.

This chain links TRBV7-2 with TRBJ1-6; D unclear. The V end was cut by 5 bases, the J end by 7 bases, with 18 bases between. CDR3 size: 16 residues. Per germline, CDR1 SGHTA and CDR2 FQGNSA. Here the CDR3 DNA reads TGTGCCAGCAGCCCGCGGGCTCTTCCCCTAAATTCACCCCTCCACTTT. Its protein is CASSPRALPLNSPLHF.

V is TRBV10-1 and J is TRBJ1-1; 8 bases align to TRBD1. The V gene's germline CDR1 is WNHNN and CDR2 SYGVQD (reference sequence). Germline trimming cut 4 bases from V and 11 bases from J; bases unmatched to any gene: 6. The length of the CDR3 is 12 residues. The CDR3 protein is CASSASGGSAFF. The CDR3 bases are TGCGCCAGCAGTGCATCAGGGGGCTCGGCTTTCTTT.

The chain uses TRBV6-5 and TRBJ1-2; D is uncertain. This CDR3 comprises 12 residues. CDR1 and CDR2 from the germline V gene are MNHEY and SVGAGI. V was cut by 2 bases and J by 5 bases, with 6 bases left in between. The CDR3 DNA reads as TGTGCCAGCAGTTACGCGGGATATGGCTACACCTTC. This codes for CASSYAGYGYTF.

This chain links TRBV10-3 with TRBJ2-1, with TRBD2 matching over 12 bases. The CDR3 totals 16 residues. From germline, CDR1 is ENHRY and CDR2 SYGVKD. Trimming cost V 3 bases and J 7 bases; bases outside gene matches: 7. The CDR3 loop reads CAISDYKTSGSNEQFF. The CDR3 region has the DNA TGTGCCATCAGTGACTATAAGACTAGCGGGAGTAATGAGCAGTTCTTC.

The chain carries TRBV11-2 and TRBJ2-1; 10 nucleotides line up with TRBD2. The CDR3 has 16 amino acids. Germline V lookup: CDR1 SGHAT, CDR2 FQNNGV. With V trimmed by 1 base and J by 1 base, 1 base remained unmatched. The CDR3 nucleotides are TGTGCCAGCAGCTTAGCGGGACTAGCGTCCTACAATGAGCAGTTCTTC. Its protein product is CASSLAGLASYNEQFF.

This clone was detected only a few times. The chain couples TRBV5-1 to TRBJ2-4, with TRBD2 matching over 10 bases. This CDR3 is built from 16 residues. Germline trimming cut 0 bases from V and 2 bases from J; bases unmatched to any gene: 2. CDR1 is SGHRS and CDR2 is YFSETQ in the germline V gene. CDR3 in DNA: TGCGCCAGCAGCTTGGGAGCGGGAGGGACCAAAAACATTCAGTACTTC. It yields the protein CASSLGAGGTKNIQYF.

The chain's CDR3 is CASSIAAGSPYEQYF. The CDR3 coding sequence is TGTGCCAGTAGTATAGCGGCGGGAAGTCCCTACGAGCAGTACTTC. The chain carries TRBV19 and TRBJ2-7; a weak D match, TRBD2 (6 bases). The germline gives CDR1 LNHDA, CDR2 SQIVND (reference sequence). With 1 base removed from V and 2 bases from J, the gap between germline ends came to 12 bases. The CDR3 consists of 15 residues. Looking up the rest from reference TRBV19 and TRBJ2-7 gives the full variable domain: DGGITQSPKYLFRKEGQNVTLSCEQNLNHDAMYWYRQDPGQGLRLIYYSQIVNDFQKGDIAEGYSVSREKKESFPLTVTSAQKNPTAFYLCASSIAAGSPYEQYFGPGTRLTVT.

This clone was counted a few times. The chain is built from TRBV11-2 and TRBJ1-2; D perhaps matches TRBD1 (6 bases). Trimming took off 5 bases at V and 4 bases at J, with 17 bases between the two ends. Per germline, CDR1 SGHAT and CDR2 FQNNGV. The CDR3 is 15 residues long. DNA for the CDR3: TGTGCCAGCAGCGCTCTGGACAGACCTAGCTATGGCTACACCTTC. It codes for CASSALDRPSYGYTF.

The chain is built from TRBV11-3 and TRBJ2-1, with 10 bases that match TRBD2. The germline CDR1 and CDR2 sequences are SGHNT and YENEEA. The CDR3 consists of 15 residues. After removal of 1 base from V and 7 bases from J, the junction contained 4 bases not matched to a gene. The CDR3 DNA reads TGTGCCAGCAGCTTAGTGAGCGGGAGGGTTAATGAGCAGTTCTTC. Its translation is CASSLVSGRVNEQFF.

This chain uses TRBV3-1 (or the pseudogene TRBV3-2) with TRBJ2-7; the match to TRBD2 covers 8 bases. The V and J ends lost 4 bases and 6 bases, in that order; junction bases with no gene match: 11. CDR3 length: 15 amino acids. Looked up from germline, CDR1 is LGHDT and CDR2 is YNNKEL (reference sequence). The CDR3 here is CASSLPSGTRGEQYF. In DNA form, the CDR3 reads TGTGCCAGCAGCCTTCCATCCGGGACTAGAGGCGAGCAGTACTTC.

This sequence joins TRBV6-5 and TRBJ1-2; D unresolved. V lost 7 bases and J lost 7, with 19 bases in between. The length of the CDR3 is 14 residues. Germline lookup yields CDR1 MNHEY and CDR2 SVGAGI. The CDR3 protein is CASTSGGGTSGYTF. The CDR3 DNA reads as TGTGCCAGCACCAGCGGTGGAGGTACTAGTGGCTACACCTTC.

V gene TRBV20-1 combines with J gene TRBJ2-7, with 8 positions matching TRBD1. Losses at the gene ends were 3 bases for V and 3 bases for J; bases not matched to a gene: 1. The germline CDR1 and CDR2 sequences are DFQATT and SNEGSKA (reference sequence). This CDR3 contains 12 residues. Here the CDR3 DNA reads TGCAGTGCTAGTGGACAGGGCTACGAGCAGTACTTC. Its translation: CSASGQGYEQYF.